What follows are 10 T cell receptor beta chains derived from one specimen sequenced in a study of multiple sclerosis patients with progressive multifocal leukoencephalopathy (dated by TCRdb to between 2018 and 2021). The time point label for this specimen denotes: before natalizumab initiation. Libraries were built with the immunoSEQ multiplex PCR assay. Sourced from immuneACCESS, this table was stored by TCRdb with only in-frame sequences that have V and J called. A share of the clones is absent; for the studies checked, an unresolved V gene accounts for under half, and the remainder has no known explanation. The sample table lists some 30,000 clones, about 91% of them with a count of one. The biggest ten clones account for 1.5% of the sample. The sequencing sample was made of PBMCs. The receptors come from a human donor with multiple sclerosis.

J is TRBJ2-7 and V is TRBV5-8, with unresolved D. The CDR3 length is 12 residues. Trimming stripped 3 bases from V and 5 bases from J, with 9 bases between. Germline-derived CDR1 and CDR2 are SGHTS and YDEGEE. In DNA form, the CDR3 reads TGTGCCAGCAGCTCCTGGACCCACGAGCAGTACTTC. Its translation: CASSSWTHEQYF.

The chain recombines TRBV7-2 with TRBJ1-2; 10 bases map to TRBD1. V trimming: 5 bases; J trimming: 6 bases; junction bases outside the gene matches: 9. The CDR3 runs 15 residues. CDR1 is SGHTA, CDR2 FQGNSA, per germline. The CDR3 loop reads CASSGQTGGWDGYTF. The CDR3 bases are TGTGCCAGCAGCGGCCAGACAGGGGGCTGGGATGGCTACACCTTC.

For the CDR3, the DNA is TGTGCCGGGGAGGGGGACAATGAGCAGTTCTTC. Translated, it gives CAGEGDNEQFF. The chain combines TRBV7-9 with TRBJ2-1; TRBD2 is a possible D gene (7 bases). The CDR3 is 11 amino acids. Trimming shortened V by 11 bases and J by 5 bases, and 10 bases separated the two germline ends. The germline V gene has CDR1 SEHNR and CDR2 FQNEAQ (reference sequence). Variable domain in full (rest from reference TRBV7-9 and TRBJ2-1): DTGVSQNPRHKITKRGQNVTFRCDPISEHNRLYWYRQTLGQGPEFLTYFQNEAQLEKSRLLSDRFSAERPKGSFSTLEIQRTEQGDSAMYLCAGEGDNEQFFGPGTRLTVL.

The chain joins TRBV7-6 to TRBJ2-5; D remains ambiguous. The CDR3 length is 14 residues. The germline gives CDR1 SGHVS, CDR2 FNYEAQ. V lost 2 bases and J 5 bases, leaving 12 bases between the germline ends. CDR3 DNA sequence: TGTGCCAGCAGCTTAAAAGGCGAAGTGGAGACCCAGTACTTC. It encodes CASSLKGEVETQYF.

This clone was detected once. V usage is TRBV4-3 and J usage is TRBJ2-1; 9 bases map to TRBD2. The trim removed 2 bases at V and 10 bases at J, leaving 12 bases unmatched. In germline, CDR1 is LGHNA, CDR2 YSLEER. This CDR3 region has 16 residues. Written as DNA, the CDR3 is TGCGCCAGCAGCCAAATACTAGCGGGCGGGGCTCGGGAGCAGTTCTTC. It yields the protein CASSQILAGGAREQFF.

This clone was recorded only once. V and J are TRBV5-5 and TRBJ2-7, with D possibly TRBD2 on 5 matching bases. The germline V and J ends were trimmed by 0 bases and 0 bases, with 10 bases remaining between them. CDR1 is SGHKS, CDR2 YYEKEE, per germline (reference sequence). The CDR3 is 15 residues long. The CDR3 here is CASSLAPSNSYEQYF. In nucleotides, the CDR3 is TGTGCCAGCAGCTTGGCCCCTAGCAACTCCTACGAGCAGTACTTC.

This clone was detected only once. This chain links TRBV2 with TRBJ1-2; tentative D call: TRBD1 (6 bases). Germline CDR1 reads SNHLY; CDR2 reads FYNNEI. This CDR3 region has 12 residues. The V and J ends lost 8 bases and 2 bases respectively, with 9 bases between them. The CDR3 sequence is CASLTGNYGYTF. CDR3 coding DNA: TGTGCCAGCTTAACAGGGAACTATGGCTACACCTTC.

The chain couples TRBV5-1 to TRBJ2-6; D is possibly TRBD1 or TRBD2 (6 bases each). The V end lost 2 bases, the J end lost 2 bases, and 11 bases lay between the germline ends. Germline values: CDR1 SGHRS, CDR2 YFSETQ. The CDR3 length is 16 residues. The CDR3 DNA sequence: TGCGCCAGCAGCTTCGTGGGGGGCGCTGGGGCCAACGTCCTGACTTTC. This codes for CASSFVGGAGANVLTF.

The sample holds one count of this clone. The CDR3 loop is CASSLTRAAEAFF. In DNA, the CDR3 is TGTGCCAGCAGTTTGACCAGGGCGGCTGAAGCTTTCTTT. This rearrangement joins TRBV28 to TRBJ1-1; tentatively, D is TRBD1 (5 bases). The CDR3 is 13 amino acids. Germline CDR1 reads MDHEN; CDR2 reads SYDVKM. Trimming took off 3 bases at V and 6 bases at J, with 11 bases between the two ends. The variable domain in full, with the rest retrieved from reference TRBV28 and TRBJ1-1, is DVKVTQSSRYLVKRTGEKVFLECVQDMDHENMFWYRQDPGLGLRLIYFSYDVKMKEKGDIPEGYSVSREKKERFSLILESASTNQTSMYLCASSLTRAAEAFFGQGTRLTVV.

This clone was counted between two and nine times. V is TRBV7-8 and J is TRBJ1-1; D remains ambiguous. The germline gives CDR1 SGHVS, CDR2 FQNEAQ. V was trimmed by 5 bases and J by 0 bases, leaving 10 bases between them. The length of the CDR3 is 14 residues. The DNA for the CDR3 is TGTGCCAGCAGCCTACAGCCCTTGAACACTGAAGCTTTCTTT. Encoded protein: CASSLQPLNTEAFF.